This T cell receptor (beta chain) was recorded in a study of cytomegalovirus exposure and HLA in healthy donors. Study as a whole: From HLA-typed donors, an early data release held about 85 million unique TCRs. Study conclusions and caveats: A prior analysis recorded that most TCR beta V segments were productive about 87% or about 30% of the time.

As regards this clone: The antigen remains unidentified.

CDR3 size: 14 residues. From germline, CDR1 is MDHEN and CDR2 SYDVKM. J gave up 6 bases and V 6 bases, and 4 bases lay outside the gene matches. The PCR was carried out with 60 Vbeta primers and 13 Jbeta primers. TCRdb's table, derived via immunoSEQ multiplex PCR, lists solely in-frame clones and lacks some. The repertoire holds some 180,000 clones, with 82% as singletons. The receptor was isolated from a man in his forties in good health and CMV-seronegative. V and J are TRBV28 and TRBJ2-7; TRBD2 agrees at 14 bases. Sequencing was performed on PBMCs. The CDR3 protein is CASRGLAGALEQYF. The CDR3 coding sequence is TGTGCCAGCAGGGGACTAGCGGGAGCTCTCGAGCAGTACTTC.